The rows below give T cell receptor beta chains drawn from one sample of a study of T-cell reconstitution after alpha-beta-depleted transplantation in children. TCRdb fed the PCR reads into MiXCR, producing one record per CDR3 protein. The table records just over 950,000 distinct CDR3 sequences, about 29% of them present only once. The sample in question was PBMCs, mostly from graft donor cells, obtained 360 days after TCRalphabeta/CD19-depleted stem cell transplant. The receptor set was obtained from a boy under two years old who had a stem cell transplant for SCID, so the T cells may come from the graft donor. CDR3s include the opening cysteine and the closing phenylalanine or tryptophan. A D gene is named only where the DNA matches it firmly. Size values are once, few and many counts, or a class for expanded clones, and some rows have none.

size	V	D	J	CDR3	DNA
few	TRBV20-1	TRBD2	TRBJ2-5	CSRPGSGEETQYF	TGCAGTCGCCCCGGGAGCGGGGAAGAGACCCAGTACTTC
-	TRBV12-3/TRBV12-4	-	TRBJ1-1	CASSAGRGRNTEAFF	TGTGCCAGCAGTGCGGGGCGGGGCAGGAACACTGAAGCTTTCTTT
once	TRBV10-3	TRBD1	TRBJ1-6	CAIRGQGNNSPLHF	TGTGCCATCAGGGGACAGGGTAATAATTCACCCCTCCACTTT
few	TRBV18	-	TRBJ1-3	CASSPPQGLGNTIYF	TGTGCCAGCTCACCACCACAGGGTCTGGGAAACACCATATATTTT
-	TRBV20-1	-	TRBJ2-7	CSARSWRPYEQYF	TGCAGTGCCCGGTCGTGGCGACCCTACGAGCAGTACTTC
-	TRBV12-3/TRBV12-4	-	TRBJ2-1	CASSLAQVWDRNEQFF	TGTGCCAGCAGTTTAGCGCAGGTATGGGATCGCAATGAGCAGTTCTTC
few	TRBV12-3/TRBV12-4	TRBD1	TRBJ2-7	CASSGTGKASYEQYF	TGTGCCAGCAGTGGGACAGGGAAGGCGTCCTACGAGCAGTACTTC
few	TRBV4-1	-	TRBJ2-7	CASSQTPSSYEQYF	TGCGCCAGCAGCCAGACACCTTCCTCCTACGAGCAGTACTTC
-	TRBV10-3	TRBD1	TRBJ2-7	CAITPGTGAYEQYF	TGTGCCATCACCCCGGGGACAGGGGCCTACGAGCAGTACTTC
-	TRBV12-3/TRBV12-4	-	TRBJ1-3	CASTEAGRGNTIYF	TGTGCCAGCACCGAGGCGGGGAGAGGAAACACCATATATTTT
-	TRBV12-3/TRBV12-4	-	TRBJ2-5	CASSLGRPIQETQYF	TGTGCCAGCAGTTTAGGGCGTCCCATTCAAGAGACCCAGTACTTC
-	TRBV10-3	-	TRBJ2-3	CATTQTDTQYF	TGTGCCACCACACAGACAGATACGCAGTATTTT
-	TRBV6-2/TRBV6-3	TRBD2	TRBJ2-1	CASSSNPGTSGGAETNEQFF	TGTGCCAGCAGTTCAAATCCCGGGACTAGCGGGGGGGCTGAAACGAATGAGCAGTTCTTC